Listed here is a single T cell receptor (beta chain). This CDR3 has 14 residues. The V end was cut by 4 bases, the J end by 6 bases, with 16 bases between. In germline, CDR1 is LGHNA, CDR2 YSLEER. This sample is drawn from a study of molecular identifiers for immune sequencing clone quantification. TCRdb itself ran the PCR reads through MiXCR, one entry per CDR3 protein. The sample has some 13,000 distinct CDR3 sequences; roughly 15% are singletons. This sequence originates from a human donor in good health. Some libraries in this study had Jurkat cell RNA spiked in. The source material was naive CD8+ T cells from blood, with Jurkat cell RNA spiked in. The subset was: FACS-sorted CD8+CD4-CCR7+CD45RA+ naive T cells. The V and J genes are TRBV4-3 and TRBJ2-7, with a possible D match to TRBD1 (5 bases). This chain's CDR3 is CASSPTDRPFEQYF. The CDR3 DNA follows: TGCGCCAGCAGCCCCACAGACAGACCCTTCGAGCAGTACTTC.